A selection of T cell receptor beta chains follows, all from one sample in a study of blood T cell repertoires in COVID-19. The method was immunoSEQ multiplex PCR; TCRdb's version includes in-frame clones alone and lacks a portion of them. In the table there are fewer than 300,000 clones, approximately 91% of which are singletons. The sample taken for sequencing was PBMCs or T cells enriched from blood (not recorded which). These receptors were obtained from a woman aged 40 to 50 with acute COVID-19. Both conserved end residues are part of each CDR3. Clone size is given for some rows only: seen once, a few or many times, or a class if the clone is expanded.

TRBV9,once,CASSVGKGQGMNTEAFF
TRBV7-6,.,CASSYETGAILGELFF
TRBV7-2,.,CASSPRTSGGLGDEQFF
TRBV4-1,.,CASSQGALKVGYTF
TRBV7-6,.,CASSLEAFPGEKLFF
TRBV5-1,.,CASSSVLASTDTQYF
TRBV7-8,.,CASSLEAGDEQFF
TRBV7-3,.,CASSLMGSGGDEQFF
TRBV18,.,CASSPPPGDSEKLFF
TRBV7-2,.,CASSFGLAGARETQYF
TRBV11-3,.,CASSQRSGVYNEQFF
TRBV11-2,.,CASSAGFRDSPLHF
TRBV14,.,CASSPRTSGTTDTQYF
TRBV28,once,CASSLSTGEQYF
TRBV7-9,.,CASSFGEGVAAFF
TRBV3-1/TRBV3-2,.,CASSPRDRAGTEAFF
TRBV7-7,.,CASSLEWGDSNEKLFF
TRBV18,.,CASSPQRGEYEQYF
TRBV6-5,.,CASRNQDRGHQPQHF
TRBV5-4,.,CASSFRDIQETQYF
TRBV18,.,CASSATAGTSGRAADTGELFF
TRBV15,.,CATSRAGTGVGGELFF
TRBV18,.,CASSPTSGHRETQYF
TRBV7-8,.,CASSPPGLAGVSEQFF
TRBV2,.,CASSETGDRSPLHF
TRBV14,.,CASSQGSQGWYEQYF
TRBV30,.,CAWTKGPDTQYF
TRBV24-1,.,CATSDLANTGELFF
TRBV25-1,.,CASSEFPHGSSYNEQFF
TRBV24-1,.,CATSDQRTSGKSTDTQYF
TRBV15,.,CATSRVTGAGNTIYF
TRBV6-5,.,CASSWRTGANYGYTF
TRBV21-1,.,CASSNSGGGNTEAFF
TRBV18,.,CASSPGGGVSPGANVLTF
TRBV12-3/TRBV12-4,.,CASSRGQHEQYF
TRBV5-1,.,CASSVGPGLGFEQYF
TRBV19,.,CASSTRQGSQSSYEQYF
TRBV7-6,.,CASSPGRANTGELFF
TRBV27,.,CASSIAGGWNEQFF
TRBV5-1,.,CASSLLQETQYF
TRBV10-3,.,CAISDVRADEQYF
TRBV29-1,.,CSVRVGQGGRTEAFF
TRBV7-9,.,CASSPWTEGDEQFF
TRBV12-3/TRBV12-4,.,CASSPTGVETQYF
TRBV28,.,CASSIEQGVGNQPQHF
TRBV18,.,CASSPRSQNTEAFF
TRBV4-1,.,CASSQASTGSYEQYF
TRBV7-2,.,CASSFTTLNEQFF
TRBV6-5,.,CASSYSRGVNEKLFF
TRBV28,.,CASSRTSGWPYYEQYF